Below are 29 T cell receptor beta chains sequenced from a single sample in a study of T cells after somatic rescue of genetic block. This table comes from immunoSEQ multiplex PCR, and its TCRdb copy is limited to in-frame clones, with some not included. Of more than 12,000 clones listed, over 70% are singletons. Sample: peripheral blood mononuclear cells (PBMCs). The origin of the receptors is a boy aged 10-17 years.

The CDR3 bases are TGTGCCAGCAGGGGGGGTGCCTCTGGGGCCAACGTCCTGACTTTC. Its protein product is CASRGGASGANVLTF. This chain joins TRBV28 and TRBJ2-6; tentative D call: TRBD2 (6 bases). The CDR3 has 15 amino acids. Germline loops: CDR1 MDHEN, CDR2 SYDVKM. V shed 6 bases and J shed 0 bases, with 9 bases lying between them.

This chain links TRBV6-4 with TRBJ2-1, with 10 bases lining up with TRBD2. The CDR3 consists of 16 residues. Trimming removed 3 bases from V and 2 bases from J; junction bases left unmatched: 4. Germline V CDR1 and CDR2: MRHNA, SNTAGT. DNA for the CDR3: TGTGCCAGCAGTGAGAGCGGGAGGGCCCCCTACAATGAGCAGTTCTTC. As protein: CASSESGRAPYNEQFF.

This chain uses TRBV7-3 with TRBJ2-5; 16 bases map to TRBD2. The CDR3 length is 16 residues. Per germline, CDR1 SGHTA and CDR2 FQGTGA. The V gene end was trimmed by 3 bases and the J gene end by 5 bases; junction bases not matched to a gene: 3. The CDR3 nucleotides are TGTGCCAGCAGCTTGGGGACTAGCGGGGGGGCCGAGACCCAGTACTTC. This codes for CASSLGTSGGAETQYF. Filled out from reference TRBV7-3 and TRBJ2-5, the complete variable domain reads GAGVSQTPSNKVTEKGKYVELRCDPISGHTALYWYRQSLGQGPEFLIYFQGTGAADDSGLPNDRFFAVRPEGSVSTLKIQRTERGDSAVYLCASSLGTSGGAETQYFGPGTRLLVL.

The gene calls are TRBV6-5 and TRBJ2-1; D remains unclear. This CDR3 comprises 12 residues. Deletions cut 6 bases from V and 7 bases from J, with 10 bases between. Per the germline V gene, CDR1 is MNHEY and CDR2 is SVGAGI. This CDR3 reads CASRALGNEQFF. The CDR3, as DNA: TGTGCCAGCAGAGCCTTGGGGAATGAGCAGTTCTTC.

CDR3 in amino acids: CASSLKAQPDTQYF. The DNA for the CDR3 is TGTGCCAGCAGCTTAAAAGCCCAGCCTGATACGCAGTATTTT. The chain links TRBV7-3 to TRBJ2-3; no firm D call. Trimming shortened V by 1 base and J by 6 bases, and 11 bases separated the two germline ends. The CDR3 is 14 amino acids. Germline lookup yields CDR1 SGHTA and CDR2 FQGTGA.

The rearrangement links TRBV18 to TRBJ2-3; no reliable D call. Germline CDR1 and CDR2: KGHSH and LQKENI. The CDR3 has 14 residues. With 0 bases removed from V and 4 bases from J, the gap between germline ends came to 8 bases. The chain's CDR3 is CASSPPLFADTQYF. The CDR3 region has the DNA TGTGCCAGCTCACCACCTCTATTCGCAGATACGCAGTATTTT.

Worth noting for this clone: A junction end diverges from the germline sequence, so it may reflect a read error. The chain has TRBV27 and TRBJ2-7; 11 positions agree with TRBD2. From germline, CDR1 is MNHEY and CDR2 SMNVEV (reference sequence). The CDR3 has 21 amino acids. The CDR3, as DNA: TGTGCCAGCAGTTTATTGCCAGCAGTCGGTTGGACTAGCGGGCCCGCCAAGGTAACCCACTTC. It translates to CASSLLPAVGWTSGPAKVTHF.

The chain is built from TRBV23-1 and TRBJ2-3; the D is unclear. TRBV23-1 is identified as an open reading frame with a role that is uncertain. The V gene lost 6 bases and the J gene lost 4 bases, with 23 bases spanning the gap. This CDR3 is built from 17 residues. The CDR3 spells CASSHPTSPLGPDTQYF. The CDR3, as DNA: TGCGCCAGCAGCCACCCGACATCACCCTTGGGCCCAGATACGCAGTATTTT.

This clone was seen a few times. The rearrangement uses TRBV30 and TRBJ1-5, with TRBD1 as a possible D gene (6 bases). CDR3 length equals 13 residues. Germline CDR1 GTSNPN, CDR2 SVGIG (reference sequence). V was clipped by 4 bases and J by 6 bases, with 13 bases between them. Written as DNA, the CDR3 is TGTGCCTGGACGAACAGGGCGGGTCAGCCCCAGCATTTT. Protein: CAWTNRAGQPQHF.

This clone was recorded a few times. The CDR3 loop reads CASRSAGAQGEKLFF. Here the CDR3 DNA reads TGCGCCAGCAGGAGTGCAGGGGCGCAGGGCGAAAAACTGTTTTTT. The V gene is TRBV5-1, the J gene TRBJ1-4; weak D call: TRBD1 (6 bases). This CDR3 contains 15 residues. CDR1 SGHRS and CDR2 YFSETQ come from the germline V gene. V gave up 5 bases and J gave up 8 bases, with 19 bases separating them.

This clone was detected once. The genes are TRBV6-1 and TRBJ2-7; maybe TRBD1 (6 bases). Germline V gene sequence: CDR1 MNHNS, CDR2 SASEGT. This CDR3 comprises 14 residues. Trimming stripped 2 bases from V and 6 bases from J, with 14 bases between. The CDR3 loop reads CASSELIQGVEQYF. For the CDR3, the DNA is TGTGCCAGCAGTGAACTAATACAGGGTGTCGAGCAGTACTTC.

The V gene is TRBV9, the J gene TRBJ2-2; 8 bases are a match to TRBD2. Germline V gene sequence: CDR1 SGDLS, CDR2 YYNGEE. This CDR3 has 18 amino acids. The junction had 10 bases not matched to a gene; V was cut back by 0 bases and J by 3 bases. The CDR3 DNA is TGTGCCAGCAGCGTAGATGGGACGGGGCGGGAGGACACCGGGGAGCTGTTTTTT. Translated, it gives CASSVDGTGREDTGELFF.

The chain joins TRBV5-1 to TRBJ2-2, with D perhaps matching TRBD1 (6 bases). The germline V gene has CDR1 SGHRS and CDR2 YFSETQ. The CDR3 totals 15 residues. V lost 0 bases to trimming and J lost 4 bases, with 10 bases between them. CDR3 nucleotides: TGCGCCAGCAGCTTGGACAGGGCATCCACCGGGGAGCTGTTTTTT. The encoded protein is CASSLDRASTGELFF.

Notes on this clone: A much larger clone sits a single nucleotide away, making a read error possible. This sequence joins TRBV30 and TRBJ2-7; 9 bases match TRBD1. J gave up 4 bases and V 4 bases, and 8 bases lay outside the gene matches. Per germline, CDR1 GTSNPN and CDR2 SVGIG (reference sequence). There are 14 residues in the CDR3. CDR3 amino acids: CAWTSGQGKYEQYF. CDR3 nucleotides: TGTGCCTGGACTTCCGGACAGGGGAAATACGAGCAGTACTTC.

Regarding this clone: This likely stems from a read error, as it lies one base from a far larger clone. This chain uses TRBV30 with TRBJ2-1, with D possibly being TRBD2 (5 bases). Per germline, CDR1 GTSNPN and CDR2 SVGIG (reference sequence). CDR3 length: 15 amino acids. V was clipped by 0 bases and J by 5 bases, with 14 bases between them. This CDR3 reads CAWSVQAEVHNEQFF. CDR3 nucleotide sequence: TGTGCCTGGAGTGTACAAGCGGAGGTCCACAATGAGCAGTTCTTC.

The gene calls are TRBV9 and TRBJ2-1; 7 positions match TRBD1. CDR3 size: 16 residues. Germline V gives CDR1 SGDLS, CDR2 YYNGEE. V was clipped by 3 bases and J by 5 bases; unmatched bases: 11. CDR3 coding DNA: TGTGCCAGCAGCGACTTCCGGGACAGCCCCAACAATGAGCAGTTCTTC. This gives the protein CASSDFRDSPNNEQFF.

The chain recombines TRBV2 with TRBJ2-7; 7 bases agree with TRBD1. This CDR3 is built from 15 residues. The ends lost 4 bases at V and 4 bases at J; junction bases unmatched: 10. Germline loops: CDR1 SNHLY, CDR2 FYNNEI. This chain's CDR3 is CASSVYARGLYEQYF. As DNA, the CDR3 is TGTGCCAGCAGTGTATATGCTAGGGGGCTGTACGAGCAGTACTTC.

The chain carries TRBV11-1 and TRBJ2-7; tentatively, D is TRBD1 (6 bases). This CDR3 is built from 12 residues. CDR1 and CDR2 (germline): SGHAT, FQDESV (reference sequence). V was trimmed by 4 bases and J by 2 bases, leaving 6 bases between them. CDR3 DNA sequence: TGTGCCAGCAGCTCAGGGGCCTACGAGCAGTACTTC. Translating gives CASSSGAYEQYF.

Comment on this clone: One end of the junction varies from germline; a read error may be responsible. The same CDR3 also results from other DNA sequences found in this sample. V and J are TRBV18 and TRBJ2-7; 8 positions agree with TRBD1. From germline, CDR1 is KGHSH and CDR2 LQKENI. The CDR3 is made up of 16 amino acids. The CDR3 DNA follows: TGTGCCAGCTCACCACTTCAGGGGGCACCCTCCTACGAACAGTACTTC. Its translation is CASSPLQGAPSYEQYF.

The genes are TRBV6-5 and TRBJ2-1; either TRBD1 or TRBD2 may supply D (6 bases each). Germline CDR1 and CDR2: MNHEY and SVGAGI. This CDR3 contains 15 residues. V dropped 5 bases and J dropped 3 bases, with 14 bases sitting between them. CDR3 protein: CASSPLGGSYNEQFF. The CDR3 nucleotides are TGTGCCAGCAGTCCCTTAGGGGGGAGCTACAATGAGCAGTTCTTC.

This clone was seen a handful of times. DNA of the CDR3: TGTGCCAGCAGCTTCCCAGACCGCTATGGCTACACCTTC. Amino acids: CASSFPDRYGYTF. V and J are TRBV5-6 and TRBJ1-2; no clear D gene. Germline values: CDR1 SGHDT, CDR2 YYEEEE. This CDR3 region has 13 residues. Deletions cut 2 bases from V and 4 bases from J, with 9 bases between.

The chain carries TRBV9 and TRBJ2-3; 8 nucleotides agree with TRBD2. The CDR3 has 15 residues. Trimming at V came to 1 base and at J to 4 bases, leaving 5 bases not matched to a gene. Germline V gene data show CDR1 as SGDLS and CDR2 as YYNGEE. Written as DNA, the CDR3 is TGTGCCAGCAGCGTAACCAGCGGGAGCGCAGATACGCAGTATTTT. Amino acids: CASSVTSGSADTQYF.

This clone is medium-sized (0.01 to 0.1%) within its sample. The chain couples TRBV5-1 to TRBJ1-3; possibly TRBD1 for D (5 bases). V lost 0 bases to trimming and J lost 2 bases, with 12 bases between them. Germline V gives CDR1 SGHRS, CDR2 YFSETQ. The CDR3 has 16 amino acids. The CDR3 spells CASSLAQGSTGNTIYF. The CDR3 nucleotides are TGCGCCAGCAGCTTGGCGCAGGGATCGACTGGAAACACCATATATTTT.

The CDR3 nucleotides are TGTGCCAGCAGTTACGGCCACGGGGCCCTAGACTACACCTTC. Amino acids: CASSYGHGALDYTF. The J gene is TRBJ1-2, the V gene TRBV6-5; D may be TRBD1 (5 bases). Looked up from germline, CDR1 is MNHEY and CDR2 is SVGAGI. Trimming left V 2 bases short and J 10 bases short, with 17 bases between. CDR3 length: 14 amino acids.

The chain employs TRBV7-2 and TRBJ2-2, with TRBD2 identical over 9 bases. The CDR3 runs 16 residues. The germline CDR1 and CDR2 sequences are SGHTA and FQGNSA. Unmatched junction bases numbered 6, after V lost 7 bases and J lost 0 bases. CDR3 coding DNA: TGTGCCAGCAACCCCTGGACTAGCGCGAACACCGGGGAGCTGTTTTTT. Its protein product is CASNPWTSANTGELFF.

This chain uses TRBV5-4 with TRBJ2-5, with 8 bases matching TRBD2. The ends lost 3 bases at V and 2 bases at J; junction bases unmatched: 3. Germline CDR1 is SGHNT and CDR2 is YYREEE (reference sequence). The CDR3 runs 14 residues. The CDR3 loop reads CASSSQRGQETQYF. In nucleotides, the CDR3 is TGTGCCAGCAGCTCGCAGCGGGGGCAAGAGACCCAGTACTTC.

J is TRBJ2-3 and V is TRBV18; 8 bases fit TRBD2. Germline CDR1 is KGHSH and CDR2 is LQKENI. Trimming at V came to 3 bases and at J to 4 bases, leaving 3 bases not matched to a gene. The CDR3 has 14 amino acids. DNA for the CDR3: TGTGCCAGCTCACCGAGCGGGGGCCCAGATACGCAGTATTTT. The encoded protein is CASSPSGGPDTQYF.

This clone came up many times. V usage is TRBV4-1 and J usage is TRBJ2-3; TRBD1 or TRBD2 may be the D gene (5 bases each). Germline assignment: CDR1 MGHRA and CDR2 YSYEKL. This CDR3 is built from 15 residues. Trimming stripped 0 bases from V and 7 bases from J, with 14 bases between. DNA of the CDR3: TGCGCCAGCAGCCAAGAGGGACGATCCCACTATACGCAGTATTTT. Translation: CASSQEGRSHYTQYF.

The chain employs TRBV7-9 and TRBJ2-5; a weak D match, TRBD1 (5 bases). CDR1 and CDR2 from the germline V gene are SEHNR and FQNEAQ (reference sequence). Deletions cut 3 bases from V and 4 bases from J, with 18 bases between. This CDR3 region has 16 residues. CDR3: CASSFGRQPNGETQYF. CDR3 DNA sequence: TGTGCCAGCAGCTTCGGGCGACAGCCCAACGGAGAGACCCAGTACTTC. Combining the CDR3 with reference TRBV7-9 and TRBJ2-5 gives the whole variable domain DTGVSQNPRHKITKRGQNVTFRCDPISEHNRLYWYRQTLGQGPEFLTYFQNEAQLEKSRLLSDRFSAERPKGSFSTLEIQRTEQGDSAMYLCASSFGRQPNGETQYFGPGTRLLVL.